This TCR beta chain originates from a study of cytomegalovirus exposure and HLA in healthy donors. Study information: About 77 million unique TCRs from HLA-typed donors made up an early data release.

As for this clone: Its antigen is as yet unknown. At one of its ends the junction is not consistent with the germline gene, which may arise from a read error.

Regarding the study as a whole: In a later analysis, 16,951 TCR beta sequences were associated with HLA alleles at 0.05 false discovery rate. In vitro testing confirmed three CMV-associated chains as specific for CMV antigens.

The PCR employed 60 Vbeta primers together with 13 Jbeta primers. Assay used: immunoSEQ multiplex PCR; TCRdb lists only in-frame clones, some missing. The sample yields under 200,000 clones, approximately 80% seen once. Germline V gene lookup returns CDR1 SGHAT and CDR2 FQNNGV. This CDR3 region has 10 residues. The sequenced sample consisted of PBMCs. The receptor comes from a woman aged 50 to 65 in good health and CMV-seronegative. The chain links TRBV11-2 to TRBJ2-7; TRBD1 is a possible D gene (5 bases). CDR3 sequence: CASSLKGIFF. The CDR3 DNA reads TGTGCCAGCAGCTTAAAGGGGATATTCTTC.